Here is one T cell receptor (beta chain) with its context. CDR1 and CDR2 from the germline V gene are SGHVS and FQNEAQ. The CDR3 runs 14 residues. Trimming pared 3 bases from V and 1 base from J, leaving 7 bases between. This specimen comes from a study of blood T cell repertoires in COVID-19. Study background: PBMCs, B-cell-depleted T cells, or T cells provided the cDNA or gDNA that made up the material.

How the authors handled the data: Reference gene primer amplification yielded estimated nucleated cell counts. The method was immunoSEQ multiplex PCR; TCRdb's version includes in-frame clones alone and lacks a portion of them. D and trimming come from the DNA, and the V and J calls and clone size come from that table. Among about 190,000 clones, roughly four fifths were seen once, and the ten largest hold approximately 15%. The rearrangement links TRBV7-8 to TRBJ1-5; the D gene is possibly TRBD1 (6 bases). The clonotype comes from a young man with active or convalescent COVID-19. Material for sequencing was peripheral blood. The CDR3 sequence: CASSFGQSNQPQHF. The CDR3 bases are TGTGCCAGCAGCTTTGGACAGAGCAATCAGCCCCAGCATTTT.